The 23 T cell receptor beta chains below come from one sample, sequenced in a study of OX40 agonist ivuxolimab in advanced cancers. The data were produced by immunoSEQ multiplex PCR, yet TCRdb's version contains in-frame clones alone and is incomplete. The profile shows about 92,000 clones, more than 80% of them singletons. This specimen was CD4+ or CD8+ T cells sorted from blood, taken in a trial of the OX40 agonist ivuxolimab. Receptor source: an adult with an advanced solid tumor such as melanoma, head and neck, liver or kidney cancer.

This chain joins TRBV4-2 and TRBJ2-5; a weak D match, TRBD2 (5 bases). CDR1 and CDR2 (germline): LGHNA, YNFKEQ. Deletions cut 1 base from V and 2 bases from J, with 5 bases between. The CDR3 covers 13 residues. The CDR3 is CASSQGTQETQYF. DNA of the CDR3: TGTGCCAGCAGCCAAGGGACTCAAGAGACCCAGTACTTC.

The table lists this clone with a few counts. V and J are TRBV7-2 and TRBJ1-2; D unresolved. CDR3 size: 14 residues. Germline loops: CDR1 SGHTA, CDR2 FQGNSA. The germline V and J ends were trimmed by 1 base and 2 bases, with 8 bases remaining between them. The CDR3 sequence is CASSLGDKNYGYTF. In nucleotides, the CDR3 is TGTGCCAGCAGCTTAGGAGACAAAAACTATGGCTACACCTTC.

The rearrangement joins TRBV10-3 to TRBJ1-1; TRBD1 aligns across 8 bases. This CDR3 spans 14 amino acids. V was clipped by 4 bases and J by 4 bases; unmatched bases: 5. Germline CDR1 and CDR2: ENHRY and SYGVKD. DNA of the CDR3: TGTGCCATCAGTGCCGGACAGGGTATCACTGAAGCTTTCTTT. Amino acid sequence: CAISAGQGITEAFF.

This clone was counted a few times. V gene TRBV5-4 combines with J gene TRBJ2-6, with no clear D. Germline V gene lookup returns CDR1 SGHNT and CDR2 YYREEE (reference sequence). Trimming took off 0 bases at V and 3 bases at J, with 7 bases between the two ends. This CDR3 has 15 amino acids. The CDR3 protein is CASSLGGHGANVLTF. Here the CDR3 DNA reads TGTGCCAGCAGCTTGGGGGGTCATGGGGCCAACGTCCTGACTTTC.

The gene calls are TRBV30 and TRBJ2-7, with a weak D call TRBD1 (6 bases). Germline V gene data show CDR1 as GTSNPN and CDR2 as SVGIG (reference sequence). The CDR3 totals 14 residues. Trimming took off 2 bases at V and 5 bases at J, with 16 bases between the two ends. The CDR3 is CAWSQDSTSDEQYF. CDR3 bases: TGTGCCTGGAGTCAGGACAGTACCAGTGACGAGCAGTACTTC. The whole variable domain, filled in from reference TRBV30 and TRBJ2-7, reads SQTIHQWPATLVQPVGSPLSLECTVEGTSNPNLYWYRQAAGRGLQLLFYSVGIGQISSEVPQNLSASRPQDRQFILSSKKLLLSDSGFYLCAWSQDSTSDEQYFGPGTRLTVT.

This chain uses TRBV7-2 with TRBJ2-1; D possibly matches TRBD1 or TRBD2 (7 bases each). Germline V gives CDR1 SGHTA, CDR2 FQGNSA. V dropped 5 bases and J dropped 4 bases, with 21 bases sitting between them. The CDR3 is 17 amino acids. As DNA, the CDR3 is TGTGCCAGCAGCCCAGGGGGGGGTGCAGGGGTTTACAATGAGCAGTTCTTC. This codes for CASSPGGGAGVYNEQFF.

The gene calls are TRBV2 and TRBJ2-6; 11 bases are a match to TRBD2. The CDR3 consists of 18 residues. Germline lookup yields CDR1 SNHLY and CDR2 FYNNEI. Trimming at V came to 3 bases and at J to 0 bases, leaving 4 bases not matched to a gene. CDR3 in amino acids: CASSEGLAVNSGANVLTF. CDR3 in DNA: TGTGCCAGCAGTGAGGGACTAGCGGTAAACTCTGGGGCCAACGTCCTGACTTTC.

The CDR3 nucleotides are TGCGCCAGCAGCCAAGTAGGTGTGGAAGCTTTCTTT. It yields the protein CASSQVGVEAFF. The rearrangement uses TRBV4-3 and TRBJ1-1; D ambiguous. CDR3 size: 12 residues. With 1 base removed from V and 8 bases from J, the gap between germline ends came to 8 bases. Germline V gene data show CDR1 as LGHNA and CDR2 as YSLEER.

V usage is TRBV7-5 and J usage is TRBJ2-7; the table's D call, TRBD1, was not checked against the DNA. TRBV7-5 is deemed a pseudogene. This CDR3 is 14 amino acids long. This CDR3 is CARSSGTGTYEQYF. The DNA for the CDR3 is TGTGCCAGAAGCTCCGGGACAGGGACCTACGAGCAGTACTTC.

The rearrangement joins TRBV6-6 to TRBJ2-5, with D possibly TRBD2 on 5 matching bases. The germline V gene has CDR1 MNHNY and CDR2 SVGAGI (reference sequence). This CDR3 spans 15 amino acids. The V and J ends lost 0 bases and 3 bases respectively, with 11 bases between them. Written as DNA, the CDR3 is TGTGCCAGCAGTTACTCGAGAGGGATTGAAGAGACCCAGTACTTC. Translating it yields CASSYSRGIEETQYF.

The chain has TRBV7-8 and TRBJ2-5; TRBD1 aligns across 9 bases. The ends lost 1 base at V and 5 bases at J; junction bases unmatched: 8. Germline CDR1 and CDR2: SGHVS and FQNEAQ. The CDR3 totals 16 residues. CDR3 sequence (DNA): TGTGCCAGCAGCTTAGGAGACAGGGGGTCGTTTGAGACCCAGTACTTC. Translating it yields CASSLGDRGSFETQYF.

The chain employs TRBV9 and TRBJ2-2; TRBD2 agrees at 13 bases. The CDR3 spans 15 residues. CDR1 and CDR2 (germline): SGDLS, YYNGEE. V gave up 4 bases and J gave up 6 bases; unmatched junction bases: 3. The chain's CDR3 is CASSPGTSGAGELFF. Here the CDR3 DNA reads TGTGCCAGCAGCCCAGGGACTAGCGGGGCCGGGGAGCTGTTTTTT.

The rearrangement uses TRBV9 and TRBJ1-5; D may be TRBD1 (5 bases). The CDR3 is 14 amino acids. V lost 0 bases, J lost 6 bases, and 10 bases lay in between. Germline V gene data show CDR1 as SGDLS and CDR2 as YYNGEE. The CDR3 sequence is CASSVDGRGQPQHF. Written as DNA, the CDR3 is TGTGCCAGCAGCGTAGACGGGAGGGGTCAGCCCCAGCATTTT.

CDR3 protein: CASSPFTWDEQYF. The CDR3 DNA reads as TGTGCCAGCAGCCCCTTTACCTGGGACGAGCAGTACTTC. The rearrangement uses TRBV7-2 and TRBJ2-7; D call uncertain. Trimming pared 5 bases from V and 5 bases from J, leaving 13 bases between. The CDR3 covers 13 residues. The germline V gene has CDR1 SGHTA and CDR2 FQGNSA.

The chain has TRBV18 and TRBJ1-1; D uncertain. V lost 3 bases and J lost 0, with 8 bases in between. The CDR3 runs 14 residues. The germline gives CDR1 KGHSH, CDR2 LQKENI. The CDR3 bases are TGTGCCAGCTCACCGTCTCAGGTGAACACTGAAGCTTTCTTT. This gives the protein CASSPSQVNTEAFF.

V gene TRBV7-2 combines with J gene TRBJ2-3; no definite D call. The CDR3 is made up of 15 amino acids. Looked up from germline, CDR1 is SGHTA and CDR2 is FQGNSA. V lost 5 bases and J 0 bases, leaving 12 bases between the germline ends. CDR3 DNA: TGTGCCAGCAGCCACCCGGGTCTTAGCACAGATACGCAGTATTTT. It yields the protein CASSHPGLSTDTQYF.

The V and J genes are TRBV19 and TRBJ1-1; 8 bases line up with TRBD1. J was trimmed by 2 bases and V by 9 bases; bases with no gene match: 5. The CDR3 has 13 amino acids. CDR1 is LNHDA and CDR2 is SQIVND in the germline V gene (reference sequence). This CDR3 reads CASEGQGNTEAFF. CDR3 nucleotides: TGTGCCAGCGAAGGACAGGGAAACACTGAAGCTTTCTTT.

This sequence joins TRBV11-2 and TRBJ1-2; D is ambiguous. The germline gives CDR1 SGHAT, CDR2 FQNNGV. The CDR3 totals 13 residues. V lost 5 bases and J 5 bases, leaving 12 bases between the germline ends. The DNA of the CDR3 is TGTGCCAGCAGCCCTGCCGACGGATATGGCTACACCTTC. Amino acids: CASSPADGYGYTF.

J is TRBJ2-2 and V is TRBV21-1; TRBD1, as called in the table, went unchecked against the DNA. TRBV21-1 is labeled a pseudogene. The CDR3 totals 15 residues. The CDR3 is CATLRQGADTGELFF. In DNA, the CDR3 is TGTGCCACCTTAAGACAGGGGGCCGACACCGGGGAGCTGTTTTTT.

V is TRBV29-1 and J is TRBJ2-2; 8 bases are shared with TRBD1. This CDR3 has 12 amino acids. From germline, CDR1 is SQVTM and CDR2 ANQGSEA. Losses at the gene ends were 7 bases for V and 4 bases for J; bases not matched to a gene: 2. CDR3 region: CSADRGTGELFF. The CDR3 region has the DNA TGCAGCGCCGACAGGGGCACCGGGGAGCTGTTTTTT.

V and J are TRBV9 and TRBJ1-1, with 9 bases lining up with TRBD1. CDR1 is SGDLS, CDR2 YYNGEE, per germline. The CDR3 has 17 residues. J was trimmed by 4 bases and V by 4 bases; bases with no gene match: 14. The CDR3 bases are TGTGCCAGCAGCCCACCGACAGGGGGTGAGTCGAGCACTGAAGCTTTCTTT. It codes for CASSPPTGGESSTEAFF. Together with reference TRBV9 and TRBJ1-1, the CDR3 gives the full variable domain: DSGVTQTPKHLITATGQRVTLRCSPRSGDLSVYWYQQSLDQGLQFLIQYYNGEERAKGNILERFSAQQFPDLHSELNLSSLELGDSALYFCASSPPTGGESSTEAFFGQGTRLTVV.

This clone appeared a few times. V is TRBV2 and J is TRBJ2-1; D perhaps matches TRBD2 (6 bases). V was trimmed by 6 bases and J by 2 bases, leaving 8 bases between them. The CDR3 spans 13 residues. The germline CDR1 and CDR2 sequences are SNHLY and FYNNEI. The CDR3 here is CASSRLAYNEQFF. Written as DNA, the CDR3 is TGTGCCAGCAGCCGACTAGCCTACAATGAGCAGTTCTTC.

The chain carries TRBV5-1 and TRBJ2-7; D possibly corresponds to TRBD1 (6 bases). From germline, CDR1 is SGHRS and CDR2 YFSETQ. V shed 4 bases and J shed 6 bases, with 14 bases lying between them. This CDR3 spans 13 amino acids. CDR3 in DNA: TGCGCCAGCAGCGGTGGACAGTCATTCGAGCAGTACTTC. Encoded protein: CASSGGQSFEQYF.